The 8 T cell receptor beta chains reported below all come from one sample, sequenced in a study of blood T cell repertoires in COVID-19. Data came from immunoSEQ multiplex PCR; TCRdb stores just in-frame clones and leaves some out. The repertoire holds roughly 300,000 clones, with 70% to 85% as singletons. Material for sequencing was peripheral blood. The source of these receptors is a human donor with COVID-19, enrolled during active disease. The donor label of this sample is uncertain.

The chain combines TRBV19 with TRBJ1-2; maybe TRBD1 (6 bases). Trimming removed 5 bases from V and 5 bases from J, with 24 bases in between. This CDR3 region has 17 residues. Germline CDR1 and CDR2: LNHDA and SQIVND (reference sequence). The CDR3 DNA sequence: TGTGCCAGTAGTTATCTACCGGGACATGAAGCTTTATATGGCTACACCTTC. Its translation: CASSYLPGHEALYGYTF.

J is TRBJ2-1 and V is TRBV3-1 (or the pseudogene TRBV3-2); 12 nucleotides align to TRBD2. The CDR3 is 15 amino acids. Germline CDR1 is LGHDT and CDR2 is YNNKEL (reference sequence). V trimming: 1 base; J trimming: 7 bases; junction bases outside the gene matches: 2. In nucleotides, the CDR3 is TGTGCCAGCAGCCAAGCGGGACTAGCGGGTAATGAGCAGTTCTTC. Encoded protein: CASSQAGLAGNEQFF.

V usage is TRBV19 and J usage is TRBJ1-1, with 8 bases identical to TRBD1. The CDR3 has 16 amino acids. Germline CDR1 is LNHDA and CDR2 is SQIVND (reference sequence). Trimming took 5 bases from V and 5 from J; bases not matched to a gene: 13. The CDR3 reads CASSLTGGRGGTEAFF. CDR3 coding DNA: TGTGCCAGTAGTCTTACAGGGGGAAGAGGTGGGACTGAAGCTTTCTTT.

The chain joins TRBV30 to TRBJ1-6, with TRBD1 as a possible D gene (6 bases). The V and J ends lost 2 bases and 7 bases respectively, with 12 bases between them. Germline V CDR1 and CDR2: GTSNPN, SVGIG (reference sequence). CDR3 length equals 14 residues. The CDR3 coding sequence is TGTGCCTGGAGTCGAGGACAGCAGAATTCACCCCTCCACTTT. This sequence encodes CAWSRGQQNSPLHF.

The chain uses TRBV19 and TRBJ1-1; 8 positions agree with TRBD1. V gave up 4 bases and J gave up 3 bases; unmatched junction bases: 7. Germline CDR1 reads LNHDA; CDR2 reads SQIVND (reference sequence). The CDR3 covers 15 residues. CDR3 sequence: CASSTQGDGDTEAFF. The CDR3 bases are TGTGCCAGTAGTACACAGGGGGATGGGGACACTGAAGCTTTCTTT.

The rearrangement joins TRBV18 to TRBJ2-7; 7 positions match TRBD2. The length of the CDR3 is 15 residues. After removal of 6 bases from V and 2 bases from J, the junction contained 10 bases not matched to a gene. Per the germline V gene, CDR1 is KGHSH and CDR2 is LQKENI. CDR3 coding DNA: TGTGCCAGCTCCCCTGGACTAGTGTCTACCTACGAGCAGTACTTC. This encodes CASSPGLVSTYEQYF.

This chain uses TRBV29-1 with TRBJ1-4; D possibly corresponds to TRBD1 (5 bases). The CDR3 covers 11 residues. The germline V gene has CDR1 SQVTM and CDR2 ANQGSEA. V was clipped by 4 bases and J by 5 bases, with 5 bases between them. The CDR3 here is CSVGTNEKLFF. The CDR3 DNA reads TGCAGCGTTGGGACAAATGAAAAACTGTTTTTT.

The V gene is TRBV2, the J gene TRBJ2-7; D possibly corresponds to TRBD2 (5 bases). The CDR3 has 14 residues. Between the trimmed V and J ends, which lost 6 bases and 4 bases, there was a span of 16 bases. CDR1 is SNHLY, CDR2 FYNNEI, per germline. Here the CDR3 DNA reads TGTGCCAGCAGCTCCCCAGCGGTGAGTTACGAGCAGTACTTC. It encodes CASSSPAVSYEQYF.